This T cell receptor (beta chain) was retrieved from a study of radiation and T cells in renal cell carcinoma. Study findings and constraints: Top tumor clonotypes rose in blood 2 weeks post-radiation, then contracted.

Time point defined: blood 4 weeks post-SBRT, at nephrectomy. As for treatment: 15 Gy SBRT to primary tumor, nephrectomy 4 weeks later. Sequenced by immunoSEQ multiplex PCR; TCRdb stores in-frame clones only, minus some. In the table there are 130,000 to 150,000 clones, approximately 86% of which are singletons. On this clone itself: The antigen is unknown.

The CDR3 spans 15 residues. The germline V gene has CDR1 LNHDA and CDR2 SQIVND (reference sequence). V lost 3 bases and J lost 1, with 13 bases in between. The sequence was collected from a woman in her fifties or sixties with renal cell carcinoma. The J gene is TRBJ2-7, the V gene TRBV19; the D is unclear. The sequenced sample was blood, obtained from a patient whose treatment included radiotherapy and nephrectomy. CDR3 nucleotides: TGTGCCAGTAGTATGACGCCGCTACAGTCCTACGAGCAGTACTTC. It yields the protein CASSMTPLQSYEQYF.